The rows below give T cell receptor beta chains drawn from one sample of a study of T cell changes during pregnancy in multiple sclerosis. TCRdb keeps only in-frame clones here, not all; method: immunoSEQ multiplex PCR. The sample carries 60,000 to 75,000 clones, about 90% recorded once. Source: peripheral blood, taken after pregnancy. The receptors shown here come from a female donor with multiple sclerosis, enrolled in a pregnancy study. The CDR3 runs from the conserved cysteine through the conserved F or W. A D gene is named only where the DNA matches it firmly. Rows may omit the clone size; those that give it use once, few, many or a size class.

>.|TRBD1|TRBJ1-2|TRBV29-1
CSVEEGGQVYTF
TGCAGCGTCGAGGAAGGGGGACAGGTCTACACCTTC
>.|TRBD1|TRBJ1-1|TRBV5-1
CASSGGQGPTEAFF
TGCGCCAGCAGCGGGGGACAGGGTCCCACTGAAGCTTTCTTT
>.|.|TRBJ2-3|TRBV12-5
CASGLGLRTDTQYF
TGTGCTAGTGGTCTGGGACTCCGCACAGATACGCAGTATTTT
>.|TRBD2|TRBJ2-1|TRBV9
CASSVALAGDNEQFF
TGTGCCAGCAGCGTAGCACTAGCGGGGGACAATGAGCAGTTCTTC
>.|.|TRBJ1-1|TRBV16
CASSPPGEAFF
TGTGCCAGCAGCCCCCCAGGAGAAGCTTTCTTT
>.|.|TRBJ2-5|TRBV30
CAWVDTGIQETQYF
TGTGCCTGGGTGGATACCGGGATTCAAGAGACCCAGTACTTC
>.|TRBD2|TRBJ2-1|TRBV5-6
CASQTSGGYNEQFF
TGTGCCAGCCAGACTAGCGGGGGCTACAATGAGCAGTTCTTC
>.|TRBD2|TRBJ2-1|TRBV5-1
CASSLEGSAGASFNEQFF
TGCGCCAGCAGCTTGGAGGGGTCGGCGGGAGCTTCCTTCAATGAGCAGTTCTTC
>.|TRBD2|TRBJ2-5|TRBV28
CASSLAGGPGETQYF
TGTGCCAGCAGCCTAGCGGGAGGGCCAGGAGAGACCCAGTACTTC
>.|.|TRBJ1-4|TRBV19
CASTPRATGLVEKLFF
TGTGCCAGTACCCCCCGCGCGACAGGTCTCGTCGAAAAACTGTTTTTT
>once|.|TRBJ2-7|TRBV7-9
CASSLFGVSYEQYF
TGTGCCAGCAGTCTCTTCGGAGTCTCCTACGAGCAGTACTTC
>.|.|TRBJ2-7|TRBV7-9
CASSSIFYEQYF
TGTGCCAGCAGCTCTATATTCTACGAGCAGTACTTC
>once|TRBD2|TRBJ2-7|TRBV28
CASSFRRERNEQYF
TGTGCCAGCAGTTTTCGGCGGGAGAGGAACGAGCAGTACTTC
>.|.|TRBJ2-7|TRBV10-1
CASSESAGAYEQYF
TGCGCCAGCAGTGAGTCGGCAGGGGCCTACGAGCAGTACTTC
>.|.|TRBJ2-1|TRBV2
CASSEQGGKWYNEQFF
TGTGCCAGCAGTGAACAGGGCGGCAAATGGTACAATGAGCAGTTCTTC
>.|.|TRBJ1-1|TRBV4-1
CASSLGVRGTEAFF
TGCGCCAGCAGCCTTGGGGTCAGGGGTACTGAAGCTTTCTTT
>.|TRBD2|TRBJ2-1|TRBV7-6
CASSFRSGSDNEQFF
TGTGCCAGCAGCTTTCGGAGCGGGAGCGACAATGAGCAGTTCTTC
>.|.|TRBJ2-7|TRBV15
CATSGGLTPHEQYF
TGTGCCACCAGCGGCGGCCTCACCCCTCACGAGCAGTACTTC
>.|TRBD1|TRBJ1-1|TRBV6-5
CASRAGTGKTEAFF
TGTGCCAGCAGAGCCGGGACAGGGAAAACTGAAGCTTTCTTT
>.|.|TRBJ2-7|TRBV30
CACEGRPGYEQYF
TGTGCCTGTGAGGGCCGACCTGGCTACGAGCAGTACTTC
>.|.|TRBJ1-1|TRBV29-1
CSVEPLTFTEAFF
TGCAGCGTTGAACCTCTGACTTTTACTGAAGCTTTCTTT
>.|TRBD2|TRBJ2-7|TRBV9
CASSVDWASGYEQYF
TGTGCCAGCAGCGTAGATTGGGCTAGCGGCTACGAGCAGTACTTC
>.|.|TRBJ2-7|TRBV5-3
CARSLYILDSLYEQYF
TGTGCCAGAAGCTTGTATATTTTGGACAGCCTCTACGAGCAGTACTTC
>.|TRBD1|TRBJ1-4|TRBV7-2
CASSSVAGTGSEKLFF
TGTGCCAGCAGTTCTGTGGCCGGGACAGGGAGTGAAAAACTGTTTTTT
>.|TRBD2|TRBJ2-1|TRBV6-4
CASSDSAGSYNEQFF
TGTGCCAGCAGTGACTCAGCGGGATCCTACAATGAGCAGTTCTTC
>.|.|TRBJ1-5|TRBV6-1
CASRDGTTGNQPQHF
TGTGCCAGCAGAGATGGGACAACGGGCAATCAGCCCCAGCATTTT
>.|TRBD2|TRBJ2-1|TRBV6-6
CASSYRLAAAMQQFF
TGTGCCAGCAGTTACCGGCTAGCGGCCGCAATGCAGCAGTTCTTC
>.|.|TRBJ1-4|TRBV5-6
CASSLDGGGGEKLFF
TGTGCCAGCAGCTTGGATGGCGGGGGCGGTGAAAAACTGTTTTTT
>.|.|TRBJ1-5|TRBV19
CASRNLNQPQHF
TGTGCCAGTAGGAACCTAAATCAGCCCCAGCATTTT
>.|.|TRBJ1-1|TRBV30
CAWSVRQAGNTEAFF
TGTGCCTGGAGTGTAAGACAGGCGGGGAACACTGAAGCTTTCTTT
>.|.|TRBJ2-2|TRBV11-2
CASSLGADTGELFF
TGTGCCAGCAGCTTAGGGGCTGACACCGGGGAGCTGTTTTTT
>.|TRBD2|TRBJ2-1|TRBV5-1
CASSLAGTSGRDEQFF
TGCGCCAGCAGCTTGGCCGGGACTAGCGGGAGGGATGAGCAGTTCTTC
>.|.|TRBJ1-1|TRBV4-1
CASSQGHMNTEAFF
TGCGCCAGCAGCCAAGGGCACATGAACACTGAAGCTTTCTTT
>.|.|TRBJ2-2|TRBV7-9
CASSLDLTGELFF
TGTGCCAGCAGCTTAGATCTCACCGGGGAGCTGTTTTTT
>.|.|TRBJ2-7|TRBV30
CAWSVGLPREQYF
TGTGCCTGGAGTGTAGGTCTTCCCAGGGAGCAGTACTTC
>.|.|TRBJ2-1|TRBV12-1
CASSLRQGKNEQFF
TGTGCCAGCAGCTTACGCCAGGGGAAGAATGAGCAGTTCTTC
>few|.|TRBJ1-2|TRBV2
CASSPGGYGYTF
TGTGCCAGCAGTCCCGGGGGCTATGGCTACACCTTC
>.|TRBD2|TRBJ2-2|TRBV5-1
CASSLPLAGGPGGELFF
TGCGCCAGCAGCTTGCCTCTAGCGGGAGGCCCGGGCGGGGAGCTGTTTTTT
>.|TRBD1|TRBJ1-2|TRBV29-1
CSVDGQGLGYTF
TGCAGCGTTGATGGACAGGGTCTCGGCTACACCTTC
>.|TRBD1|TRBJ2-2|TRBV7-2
CASSSPGTAGELFF
TGTGCCAGCAGCTCCCCCGGGACAGCCGGGGAGCTGTTTTTT
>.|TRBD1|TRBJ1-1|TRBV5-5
CASSQTGAVNTEAFF
TGTGCCAGCAGCCAGACAGGGGCGGTGAACACTGAAGCTTTCTTT
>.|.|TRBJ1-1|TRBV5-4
CASSFGQSMNTEAFF
TGTGCCAGCAGCTTTGGACAGTCCATGAACACTGAAGCTTTCTTT
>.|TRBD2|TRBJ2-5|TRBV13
CASSGRASGREQETQYF
TGTGCCAGCTCCGGCCGGGCTAGCGGGAGGGAGCAAGAGACCCAGTACTTC
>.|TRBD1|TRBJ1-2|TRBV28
CASSLGTGGNYGYTF
TGTGCCAGCAGTTTGGGGACAGGGGGTAACTATGGCTACACCTTC
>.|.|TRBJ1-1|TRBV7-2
CASSSARGLTEAFF
TGTGCCAGCAGCTCAGCAAGAGGGTTGACTGAAGCTTTCTTT
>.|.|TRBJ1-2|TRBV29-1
CSVATDYGYTF
TGCAGCGTGGCGACAGATTATGGCTACACCTTC
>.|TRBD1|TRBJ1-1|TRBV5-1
CASSYLVGGMNTEAFF
TGCGCCAGCAGCTACCTCGTAGGGGGCATGAACACTGAAGCTTTCTTT
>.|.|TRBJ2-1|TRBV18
CASSPPGTGYNEQFF
TGTGCCAGCTCGCCCCCAGGGACTGGCTACAATGAGCAGTTCTTC